A selection of T cell receptor beta chains follows, all from one sample in a study of beta chain features in type 1 diabetes. TCRdb's table, derived via immunoSEQ multiplex PCR, lists solely in-frame clones and lacks some. The sample contains more than 150,000 clones, 9% of which appear only once. The sample was central memory CD4+ T cells from blood. The receptor set was obtained from a woman younger than 45 with type 1 diabetes. The CDR3 runs from the conserved cysteine through the conserved F or W. The D gene is left open where the match is weak. Not every row has a clone size; where given, it reads once, few, many or a size class.

abundance: few; v_gene: TRBV7-9; j_gene: TRBJ1-2; d_gene: NA; CDR3nt: TGTGCCAGCAGTTTCCCGGGCCGCGGGGATGGCTACACCTTC; CDR3aa: CASSFPGRGDGYTF
abundance: NA; v_gene: TRBV5-8; j_gene: TRBJ2-2; d_gene: NA; CDR3nt: TGTGCCAGCAGCTTCAGACAGGTTTACACCGGGGAGCTGTTTTTT; CDR3aa: CASSFRQVYTGELFF
abundance: few; v_gene: TRBV9; j_gene: TRBJ2-2; d_gene: NA; CDR3nt: TGTGCCAGCAGCTCAATTACGGGAAAGAGACGGAGTGGCACCGGGGAGCTGTTTTTT; CDR3aa: CASSSITGKRRSGTGELFF
abundance: many; v_gene: TRBV21-1; j_gene: TRBJ2-7; d_gene: NA; CDR3nt: TGTGCCAGCAGCAAAGTGACTAGCGGGGGCTACGAGCAGTACTTC; CDR3aa: CASSKVTSGGYEQYF
abundance: few; v_gene: TRBV11-3; j_gene: TRBJ1-1; d_gene: TRBD1; CDR3nt: TGTGCCAGCAGCTCACAGGGGGACACTGAAGCTTTCTTT; CDR3aa: CASSSQGDTEAFF
abundance: NA; v_gene: TRBV10-1; j_gene: TRBJ2-7; d_gene: NA; CDR3nt: TGCGCCAGCAGTCTTCTAGCCGGGATCTACTTC; CDR3aa: CASSLLAGIYF
abundance: NA; v_gene: TRBV9; j_gene: TRBJ2-5; d_gene: TRBD1; CDR3nt: TGTGCCAGCAGCCCCAGACAGGGCCAAGAGACCCAGTACTTC; CDR3aa: CASSPRQGQETQYF
abundance: NA; v_gene: TRBV30; j_gene: TRBJ1-4; d_gene: TRBD1; CDR3nt: TGTGCCTGGAGTCCGGACAGGGGGAGTGAAAAACTGTTTTTT; CDR3aa: CAWSPDRGSEKLFF
abundance: few; v_gene: TRBV14; j_gene: TRBJ2-3; d_gene: NA; CDR3nt: TGTGCCAGCAGCCAATTCCGGGACTCGGCTAGCACAGATACGCAGTATTTT; CDR3aa: CASSQFRDSASTDTQYF
abundance: NA; v_gene: TRBV9; j_gene: TRBJ1-2; d_gene: TRBD1; CDR3nt: TGTGCCAGCAGCGTAGCCCCGGGACAGGGAGGCTATGGCTACACCTTC; CDR3aa: CASSVAPGQGGYGYTF
abundance: NA; v_gene: TRBV6-1; j_gene: TRBJ2-7; d_gene: NA; CDR3nt: TGTGCCAGCAGTGCCCTAGACTACAGGGACCTACTCCCCTACGAGCAGTACTTC; CDR3aa: CASSALDYRDLLPYEQYF
abundance: NA; v_gene: TRBV28; j_gene: TRBJ1-1; d_gene: NA; CDR3nt: TGTGCCAGCAGACTACCTCAGGGGAACACTGAAGCTTTCTTT; CDR3aa: CASRLPQGNTEAFF
abundance: NA; v_gene: TRBV5-1; j_gene: TRBJ2-3; d_gene: NA; CDR3nt: TGCGCCAGCAGCTCCCCCCGCGAGAGGAGGGCCGGAGATACGCAGTATTTT; CDR3aa: CASSSPRERRAGDTQYF
abundance: NA; v_gene: TRBV29-1; j_gene: TRBJ2-1; d_gene: NA; CDR3nt: TGCAGCGTTCGGGTCAAGCCCGGGAGTAGGTACAATGAGCAGTTCTTC; CDR3aa: CSVRVKPGSRYNEQFF
abundance: few; v_gene: TRBV5-6; j_gene: TRBJ2-7; d_gene: TRBD2; CDR3nt: TGTGCCAGCAGTGATAGCGGGACCTTCTACGAGCAGTACTTC; CDR3aa: CASSDSGTFYEQYF
abundance: NA; v_gene: TRBV2; j_gene: TRBJ1-5; d_gene: NA; CDR3nt: TGTGCCAGCAGTGAATTCTTGGCAGATCAGCCCCAGCATTTT; CDR3aa: CASSEFLADQPQHF
abundance: NA; v_gene: TRBV11-3; j_gene: TRBJ2-1; d_gene: TRBD1; CDR3nt: TGTGCCAGCAGCACGGGACAGGGGACCTACAATGAGCAGTTCTTC; CDR3aa: CASSTGQGTYNEQFF
abundance: NA; v_gene: TRBV18; j_gene: TRBJ1-1; d_gene: NA; CDR3nt: TGTGCCAGCTCACCACCGGGACTTCAAGGCAGGAACACTGAAGCTTTCTTT; CDR3aa: CASSPPGLQGRNTEAFF
abundance: NA; v_gene: TRBV4-2; j_gene: TRBJ2-7; d_gene: NA; CDR3nt: TGTGCCAGCAGCCTAGGAGGGACGGAGTCCTACGAGCAGTACTTC; CDR3aa: CASSLGGTESYEQYF
abundance: NA; v_gene: TRBV29-1; j_gene: TRBJ2-3; d_gene: NA; CDR3nt: TGCAGCGTTGTGGGGGCAGCGGACACAGATACGCAGTATTTT; CDR3aa: CSVVGAADTDTQYF
abundance: NA; v_gene: TRBV30; j_gene: TRBJ1-5; d_gene: NA; CDR3nt: TGTGCCTGGAGTCTACAGGTTAATCAGCCCCAGCATTTT; CDR3aa: CAWSLQVNQPQHF
abundance: few; v_gene: TRBV6-6; j_gene: TRBJ2-3; d_gene: TRBD2; CDR3nt: TGTGCCAGCACCCCTAGCGGGAGCACAGATACGCAGTATTTT; CDR3aa: CASTPSGSTDTQYF
abundance: NA; v_gene: TRBV14; j_gene: TRBJ2-1; d_gene: TRBD2; CDR3nt: TGTGCCAGCAGCGTGCGGGAGGGCCGGAACAATGAGCAGTTCTTC; CDR3aa: CASSVREGRNNEQFF
abundance: few; v_gene: TRBV4-1; j_gene: TRBJ1-1; d_gene: NA; CDR3nt: TGCGCCAGCAGCCAGGGAGCGGGGGGGGGAACTTCGAACACTGAAGCTTTCTTT; CDR3aa: CASSQGAGGGTSNTEAFF
abundance: few; v_gene: TRBV10-3; j_gene: TRBJ1-1; d_gene: NA; CDR3nt: TGTGCCGCCCGGGGGAACACTGAAGCTTTCTTT; CDR3aa: CAARGNTEAFF
abundance: NA; v_gene: TRBV28; j_gene: TRBJ1-2; d_gene: NA; CDR3nt: TGTGCCAGCAGTTTGGGGAGGGGGTATGGCTACACCTTC; CDR3aa: CASSLGRGYGYTF
abundance: few; v_gene: TRBV4-1; j_gene: TRBJ2-1; d_gene: NA; CDR3nt: TGCGCCAGCAGCCAAGATACTGCGGGCGAGCAGTTCTTC; CDR3aa: CASSQDTAGEQFF
abundance: few; v_gene: TRBV7-8; j_gene: TRBJ1-5; d_gene: TRBD1; CDR3nt: TGTGCCAGCAACACTGACAGGGGTGATCAGCCCCAGCATTTT; CDR3aa: CASNTDRGDQPQHF
abundance: few; v_gene: TRBV14; j_gene: TRBJ1-3; d_gene: TRBD1; CDR3nt: TGTGCCAGCAGCAGTCGGACAGGGGGCTCTGGAAACACCATATATTTT; CDR3aa: CASSSRTGGSGNTIYF
abundance: few; v_gene: TRBV6-5; j_gene: TRBJ1-2; d_gene: NA; CDR3nt: TGTGCCAGCGGCCCCCCGGGGGGCTATGGCTACACCTTC; CDR3aa: CASGPPGGYGYTF